This TCR beta chain was identified in a study of blood T cells in healthy people across ages (dated by TCRdb to between 2015 and 2016). Looking at the study overall: In model experiments, template switching captured roughly one uniquely barcoded TCR beta cDNA molecule for every two T cells. Age-related changes in TCR beta repertoire diversity were measured in the study by deep sequencing normalized with unique cDNA molecular identifiers. The donors were split into four age groups: young (average about 15 years), middle-aged (more than 35), aged (more than 55) and long-lived (under 90). To avoid experimental bias, donors of different ages were spread randomly across the sequencing lanes. The study analyzed two additional independent replicas of 1 million unique cDNA reads from the same blood draw for two donors, one aged 18 to 29 and one aged 80 or older.

What the research found in general, with its limitations: Observed TCR beta diversity correlated strongly with the percentage of naive T cells measured by flow cytometry. The long-lived group showed more naive CD4+ T cells, fewer expanded clones and increased TCR diversity than the aged group, suggesting age selection. Estimates of total diversity from one million sequenced T cells were regarded as lower bounds and underestimates. Because profiling used bulk unsorted PBMCs, naive and antigen-experienced compartments could not be compared conclusively. The CMV infection status of donors was not known, potentially confounding age-related changes in expanded clonotypes. As age increased, observed TCR beta diversity per million T cells dropped in a roughly linear way, and a significant reduction was already evident by age roughly 40.

Systemically healthy Caucasian individuals from Russia, 35 to 40 in total and aged 6 to 90 years, were included as donors. Each donor gave ten milliliters of peripheral blood, collected into EDTA-treated Vacutainer tubes. PBMCs were isolated by Ficoll-Paque density-gradient centrifugation, with at least 6 million obtained per sample. Total RNA, at least 5 micrograms per sample, was extracted from PBMCs with Trizol reagent. For every donor, flow cytometry on a PBMC aliquot measured the percentage of naive CD45RAhigh/CD27high T cells. Regarding this clonotype: The antigen it recognizes is unknown. Per-base qualities were not stored, and no clone one base away is much larger.

Library generation was performed with 5' RACE. Sequencing used an Illumina HiSeq 2500. A second PCR of roughly 7 to 11 cycles was performed with a sample-barcoded 5' primer and a J-beta primer mix. A template-switch 5' adaptor carrying 12 random nucleotides introduced a unique molecular identifier onto each TCR beta cDNA molecule. Each sample yielded at least 2.5 million CDR3-containing paired-end reads. The Mint cDNA synthesis kit, primed by a TRBC-specific oligonucleotide, was used to synthesize first-strand cDNA from all RNA. All cDNA was treated with uracil-DNA glycosylase and then went through a first 18-cycle PCR with the universal primers M1SS and BC2_uni_R. The authors' pipeline ran thus. Each sample was normalized by randomly selecting 1 million high-quality reads, each carrying a distinct molecular identifier. Reads sharing molecular identifiers were discarded rather than binned into consensus sequences. MiTCR, run with a Q25 quality threshold and the strictest error-elimination algorithm, handled CDR3 identification, clonotype clustering and error correction. A nonparametric unseen species model with Euler transformation was used to estimate lower-bound total TCR beta diversity. The raw public reads went through TCRdb reprocessing: fastp at Q25, MiXCR clone calling, in-frame beta chains kept. When rows share a CDR3 protein, they turn into one entry using the most common DNA and genes. The V and J calls were determined by TCRdb, not by the authors. Counted in this sample were roughly 900,000 distinct CDR3 sequences; 25% to 30% of them appeared once. Of the sample, 17% falls within the top ten clones.

The cysteine opens and the phenylalanine closes a CDR3 of 14 amino acids. Only the CDR3 DNA is retained, 42 bases long and in frame from the first base. V is cut by 6 bases and J by 4 bases, and the space between the germline ends is 15 bases. This clonotype was sampled from a woman of 80 years or more in good health. The specimen sequenced was blood. The chain joins TRBV12-3 or TRBV12-4 to TRBJ1-1; confidence is insufficient to name the D gene. The CDR3 in this case is CASRFQAWSTEAFF. The DNA reads as follows: TGTGCCAGCAGATTCCAGGCTTGGAGCACTGAAGCTTTCTTT.